This TCR beta chain was documented in a study of vaccination effects on CD4 cells after COVID-19. About the research overall: Viral peptide pools were used in the ViraFEST assay to expand antigen-specific CD4+ T cells, and sequencing came afterward. All participants had two doses of either the BNT162b2 or mRNA-1273 vaccine. Study conclusions and caveats: Infection- and vaccine-induced clones contracted markedly late after vaccination.

Comment on this clone: Its matching antigen is unknown.

On roughly day 10 of culture, CD4+ T cells were separated out. At days 3 and 7, half of the medium was exchanged for IL-2 medium. Sequenced by immunoSEQ multiplex PCR; TCRdb stores in-frame clones only, minus some. This table has 25,000 to 30,000 clones, around three fifths appearing once. This sequence originates from a human donor who received a COVID-19 vaccine. The sample in question was CD4+ T cells from PBMCs cultured without peptide, obtained before COVID-19 vaccination.

This CDR3 reads CASSYAQGAEAFF. The CDR3 nucleotides are TGTGCCAGCAGTTACGCACAGGGGGCTGAAGCTTTCTTT. The chain has TRBV6-5 and TRBJ1-1, with 8 bases matching TRBD1. Per the germline V gene, CDR1 is MNHEY and CDR2 is SVGAGI. The CDR3 totals 13 residues. V dropped 2 bases and J dropped 6; count of bases not matched to a gene: 2.